The 17 T cell receptor beta chains presented below share a single source sample, sequenced in a study of CD8 T cells in ankylosing spondylitis. Using its own MiXCR run on the 5' RACE reads, TCRdb lists one record per CDR3 protein. The data show about 220,000 distinct CDR3 sequences, 7.3% seen once. Broader study findings: Characteristic of ankylosing spondylitis blood, it appeared, was a TCR beta motif comprising about 8 highly homologous variants.

No antigen is known for these receptors. Sequenced input: blood, either unsorted or a sorted T cell fraction (not recorded which). The receptors come from a male donor with ankylosing spondylitis.

This clonotype has ten or more counts. This chain uses TRBV20-1 with TRBJ2-2, with 7 positions matching TRBD2. This CDR3 is built from 17 residues. Per the germline V gene, CDR1 is DFQATT and CDR2 is SNEGSKA (reference sequence). V gave up 0 bases and J gave up 3 bases; unmatched junction bases: 10. The CDR3 DNA sequence: TGCAGTGCTAGAGATGGATGGCGGGAGCCATACACCGGGGAGCTGTTTTTT. It specifies CSARDGWREPYTGELFF.

This clonotype was seen ten or more times. The gene calls are TRBV20-1 and TRBJ1-3, with D unclear. V shed 3 bases and J shed 1 base, with 7 bases lying between them. This CDR3 is built from 13 residues. The germline gives CDR1 DFQATT, CDR2 SNEGSKA (reference sequence). In DNA form, the CDR3 reads TGCAGTGCTAGTCCCCTGTCTGGAAACACCATATATTTT. It encodes CSASPLSGNTIYF.

This clonotype has a count of ten or more. The J gene is TRBJ1-5, the V gene TRBV12-3 or TRBV12-4; a weak D match, TRBD1 (5 bases). The CDR3 length is 13 residues. V was pared by 5 bases and J by 7 bases, with 12 bases between. Here the CDR3 reads CASSGDGVQPQHF. As DNA, the CDR3 is TGTGCCAGCAGTGGGGACGGCGTCCAGCCCCAGCATTTT.

CDR3 in amino acids: CASSLAGQGQVTDTQYF. Here the CDR3 DNA reads TGTGCCAGCAGCTTGGCGGGACAGGGGCAAGTAACAGATACGCAGTATTTT. This chain links TRBV5-6 with TRBJ2-3, with TRBD1 identical over 10 bases. The germline CDR1 and CDR2 sequences are SGHDT and YYEEEE. V gave up 0 bases and J gave up 3 bases; unmatched junction bases: 7. The CDR3 spans 17 residues.

This clonotype was recorded at least ten times. V usage is TRBV4-3 and J usage is TRBJ2-7; D possibly corresponds to TRBD2 (6 bases). The CDR3 consists of 14 residues. Germline V gene lookup returns CDR1 LGHNA and CDR2 YSLEER. With 2 bases removed from V and 7 bases from J, the gap between germline ends came to 15 bases. As DNA, the CDR3 is TGCGCCAGCAGCCAACATGGAGGGCTTCGGGAGCAGTACTTC. Translated: CASSQHGGLREQYF.

Here the CDR3 DNA reads TGCAGCGTTGTGGCTCCGGTCGGGACAGCTCTCACCTTCAATGAGCAGTTCTTC. This gives the protein CSVVAPVGTALTFNEQFF. The genes are TRBV29-1 and TRBJ2-1, with 7 nucleotides matching TRBD1. V lost 4 bases and J lost 6; bases outside the gene matches: 21. In germline, CDR1 is SQVTM, CDR2 ANQGSEA. This CDR3 has 18 amino acids.

There are many counts of this clonotype. This chain joins TRBV9 and TRBJ1-2; D ambiguous. The germline gives CDR1 SGDLS, CDR2 YYNGEE. V was trimmed by 0 bases and J by 4 bases, leaving 13 bases between them. This CDR3 has 15 residues. CDR3 sequence reads: CASSVATDSIYGYTF. In nucleotides, the CDR3 is TGTGCCAGCAGCGTAGCAACAGATTCCATCTATGGCTACACCTTC. Full variable domain (missing parts from reference TRBV9 and TRBJ1-2): DSGVTQTPKHLITATGQRVTLRCSPRSGDLSVYWYQQSLDQGLQFLIQYYNGEERAKGNILERFSAQQFPDLHSELNLSSLELGDSALYFCASSVATDSIYGYTFGSGTRLTVV.

This clonotype was counted at least ten times. This chain links TRBV9 with TRBJ2-1; D is uncertain. Germline V gene lookup returns CDR1 SGDLS and CDR2 YYNGEE. The V and J ends lost 0 bases and 0 bases respectively, with 7 bases between them. CDR3 size: 15 residues. The CDR3 loop is CASSVVGSSYNEQFF. CDR3 DNA: TGTGCCAGCAGCGTAGTAGGAAGCTCCTACAATGAGCAGTTCTTC.

This rearrangement joins TRBV20-1 to TRBJ1-1, with a tentative D call TRBD1 (6 bases). CDR1 and CDR2 from the germline V gene are DFQATT and SNEGSKA (reference sequence). This CDR3 region has 14 residues. Trimming took 0 bases from V and 5 from J, leaving 13 bases between them. CDR3 nucleotide sequence: TGCAGTGCTAGAGATCCAGGGGCGGGTACTGAAGCTTTCTTT. It specifies CSARDPGAGTEAFF.

This clonotype came up many times. The chain recombines TRBV7-9 with TRBJ2-1, with D hard to call. Per germline, CDR1 SEHNR and CDR2 FQNEAQ (reference sequence). The V and J ends lost 1 base and 9 bases respectively, with 10 bases between them. This CDR3 has 13 residues. This CDR3 reads CASSLGLLSEQFF. DNA of the CDR3: TGTGCCAGCAGCTTAGGGTTGTTGTCTGAGCAGTTCTTC.

This sequence joins TRBV28 and TRBJ2-7; TRBD1 agrees at 7 bases. The J segment lost 2 bases and the V segment lost 6 bases, leaving 7 bases of the junction unmatched. CDR3 size: 14 residues. CDR1 and CDR2 (germline): MDHEN, SYDVKM. CDR3 protein: CASSRTGTAYEQYF. The DNA for the CDR3 is TGTGCCAGCAGCCGGACCGGGACAGCCTACGAGCAGTACTTC.

This clonotype was picked up many times. The CDR3 coding sequence is TGTGCCAGCAGTCACGCGGGCGCCGCGGGCAATCAGCCCCAGCATTTT. Translation: CASSHAGAAGNQPQHF. The chain has TRBV27 and TRBJ1-5; D not certain. CDR3 size: 16 residues. Germline-derived CDR1 and CDR2 are MNHEY and SMNVEV (reference sequence). V lost 5 bases and J 2 bases, leaving 16 bases between the germline ends.

This chain joins TRBV7-6 and TRBJ1-1, with D tentatively TRBD1 (5 bases). Germline values: CDR1 SGHVS, CDR2 FNYEAQ. V lost 5 bases, J lost 1 base, and 17 bases lay in between. This CDR3 is 16 amino acids long. CDR3 protein: CASSPYSGRRNTEAFF. The CDR3 DNA reads as TGTGCCAGCAGCCCCTACTCGGGACGGAGGAACACTGAAGCTTTCTTT.

The chain combines TRBV7-9 with TRBJ1-2, with 12 bases matching TRBD1. CDR3 size: 15 residues. V lost 5 bases to trimming and J lost 4 bases; unmatched junction nucleotides: 5. In germline, CDR1 is SEHNR, CDR2 FQNEAQ (reference sequence). The CDR3 region has the DNA TGTGCCAGCAGCGTGGGACAGGGGGCGGCCTATGGCTACACCTTC. This translates into CASSVGQGAAYGYTF.

Ten or more counts support this clonotype. This sequence joins TRBV9 and TRBJ2-1, with D uncertain. Germline loops: CDR1 SGDLS, CDR2 YYNGEE. The ends were cut back, 3 bases at V and 6 bases at J, with 19 bases in the middle. The CDR3 totals 16 residues. Here the CDR3 reads CASSAAPAGKGNEQFF. CDR3 DNA sequence: TGTGCCAGCAGCGCAGCCCCTGCTGGAAAGGGCAATGAGCAGTTCTTC.

This clonotype has ten or more counts. The chain combines TRBV6-5 with TRBJ2-5, with D perhaps matching TRBD1 or TRBD2 (5 bases each). Germline values: CDR1 MNHEY, CDR2 SVGAGI. CDR3 length equals 13 residues. Trimming stripped 0 bases from V and 5 bases from J, with 7 bases between. Here the CDR3 reads CASSYSGEETQYF. CDR3 sequence (DNA): TGTGCCAGCAGTTACTCAGGGGAGGAGACCCAGTACTTC.

This sequence joins TRBV30 and TRBJ2-5; 11 positions agree with TRBD2. The CDR3 has 14 amino acids. V lost 3 bases to trimming and J lost 4 bases; unmatched junction nucleotides: 4. Germline V lookup: CDR1 GTSNPN, CDR2 SVGIG (reference sequence). CDR3 DNA sequence: TGTGCCTGGAGCGCCGGACTAGCGGGAGAGACCCAGTACTTC. Amino acid sequence: CAWSAGLAGETQYF.